These 15 T cell receptor delta chains share one sample of origin, sequenced in a study of gamma-delta T cells after stem cell transplantation. TCRdb re-processed the RT-PCR reads via CATT. In the table there are nearly 8,000 delta-chain clones, more than 12% of which are singletons. Sequenced sample: gamma-delta T cells. These receptors were collected from a human donor. It is not recorded whose cells these are; they may come from a transplant donor.

On this clone: The translation of this DNA and the TCRdb protein of a much larger clone differ at residue 7, probably owing to a read error; the protein shown here is translated from the DNA. J is TRDJ1 and V is TRDV2, with D unclear. The germline V and J ends were trimmed by 0 bases and 5 bases, with 12 bases remaining between them. This CDR3 contains 14 residues. Germline values: CDR1 GEAIGNYY, CDR2 EKD. The CDR3 protein is CACDTEVSVDKLIF. CDR3 bases: TGTGCCTGTGACACCGAGGTTTCAGTGGATAAACTCATCTTT.

This clone appeared a few times. This DNA's translation differs at residue 11 from TCRdb's protein, which comes from a much larger clone; a read error is likely, and the protein shown is translated from the DNA. The chain recombines TRDV2 with TRDJ2, with 12 bases matching TRDD3. Germline-derived CDR1 and CDR2 are GEAIGNYY and EKD. The CDR3 covers 16 residues. CDR3: CACDILGDTLAAQLFF. In DNA, the CDR3 is TGTGCCTGTGACATACTGGGGGATACTTTGGCAGCACAACTCTTCTTT.

This clone is judged medium-sized. V is TRDV1 and J is TRDJ1, with TRDD3 as a possible D gene (5 bases). Germline-derived CDR1 and CDR2 are TSWWSYY and QGS. The V and J ends lost 2 bases and 0 bases respectively, with 16 bases between them. This CDR3 has 17 amino acids. The CDR3 DNA reads as TGTGCTCTTGGGGAAGGCTCCGCCTTGGGGTACACCGATAAACTCATCTTT. Its translation is CALGEGSALGYTDKLIF.

The chain is built from TRDV1 and TRDJ1; 9 bases line up with TRDD3. CDR3 length: 21 amino acids. Germline V gives CDR1 TSWWSYY, CDR2 QGS. With 0 bases clipped from V and 0 bases from J, the junction kept 17 bases outside the gene matches. CDR3 sequence: CALGELGVDGGDTRYTDKLIF. The CDR3 DNA reads TGTGCTCTTGGGGAACTAGGGGTAGACGGGGGGGATACCCGGTACACCGATAAACTCATCTTT.

The CDR3: CALGPTTIWGPGATAQLFF. The CDR3 nucleotides are TGTGCTCTTGGCCCCACAACGATCTGGGGGCCCGGGGCTACAGCACAACTCTTCTTT. The V gene is TRDV1, the J gene TRDJ2; 7 nucleotides line up with TRDD3. J gave up 5 bases and V 6 bases, and 21 bases lay outside the gene matches. The CDR3 extends over 19 amino acids. Germline assignment: CDR1 TSWWSYY and CDR2 QGS.

This clone counts as medium-sized. The rearrangement joins TRDV2 to TRDJ3; the match to TRDD3 covers 9 bases. Losses at the gene ends were 2 bases for V and 0 bases for J; bases not matched to a gene: 4. CDR1 GEAIGNYY and CDR2 EKD come from the germline V gene. There are 18 residues in the CDR3. Here the CDR3 reads CACDILLGDSWDTRQMFF. In DNA, the CDR3 is TGTGCCTGTGACATCTTACTGGGGGACTCCTGGGACACCCGACAGATGTTTTTC.

As for this clone: This sample includes further DNA sequences coding for the same CDR3. V and J are TRDV2 and TRDJ3; D is ambiguous. Trimming removed 0 bases from V and 0 bases from J, with 14 bases in between. CDR1 is GEAIGNYY, CDR2 EKD, per germline. This CDR3 contains 19 residues. Written as DNA, the CDR3 is TGTGCCTGTGACACCGTTGTCTACTCGAGCTCCTGGGACACCCGACAGATGTTTTTC. Translated, it gives CACDTVVYSSSWDTRQMFF.

The chain joins TRDV2 to TRDJ3, with 11 bases matching TRDD3. V was pared by 0 bases and J by 0 bases, with 0 bases of the junction left unmatched. CDR3 length: 18 residues. Germline V gene data show CDR1 as GEAIGNYY and CDR2 as EKD. The CDR3 DNA sequence: TGTGCCTGTGACACCTGGGGGATACGCTCCTGGGACACCCGACAGATGTTTTTC. This encodes CACDTWGIRSWDTRQMFF.

This clone was seen a handful of times. The genes are TRDV2 and TRDJ3; 12 nucleotides line up with TRDD3. The germline V gene has CDR1 GEAIGNYY and CDR2 EKD. The CDR3 totals 21 residues. Trimming took 7 bases from V and 0 from J; bases not matched to a gene: 15. CDR3 amino acids: CACFKVLGDTVSSWDTRQMFF. The CDR3 DNA is TGTGCCTGCTTCAAGGTACTGGGGGATACTGTCTCCTCCTGGGACACCCGACAGATGTTTTTC.

This clone is medium-sized (0.01 to 0.1%) in the sample. This sample also contains other DNA sequences that code for the same CDR3. The chain links TRDV1 to TRDJ1, with D tentatively TRDD3 (5 bases). V lost 2 bases and J lost 1, with 20 bases in between. CDR1 is TSWWSYY, CDR2 QGS, per germline. The CDR3 covers 18 residues. The CDR3 coding sequence is TGTGCTCTTGGGGAAATCAGGAGCCGTACTGGCCGCACCGATAAACTCATCTTT. This gives the protein CALGEIRSRTGRTDKLIF.

Points on this clone: A read error may be the cause here, since a much bigger clone is one base away. Other nucleotide sequences in the sample specify the same CDR3. V is TRDV2 and J is TRDJ2, with D perhaps TRDD3 (5 bases). Germline loops: CDR1 GEAIGNYY, CDR2 EKD. This CDR3 has 15 residues. CDR3 bases: TGTGCCTGTGACACCGTGGGTCCCTGGGCAGCACAACTCTTCTTC. Its translation is CACDTVGPWAAQLFF.

Sample share makes this clone medium-sized. The chain links TRDV2 to TRDJ1; TRDD3 might be the D (5 bases). Germline CDR1 reads GEAIGNYY; CDR2 reads EKD. The germline V and J ends were trimmed by 2 bases and 0 bases, with 15 bases remaining between them. The length of the CDR3 is 16 residues. CDR3 sequence (DNA): TGTGCCTGTGACAGTCCCCTCTGGGACCACACCGATAAACTCATCTTT. As protein: CACDSPLWDHTDKLIF.

The rearrangement links TRDV1 to TRDJ1; 9 bases map to TRDD3. J gave up 0 bases and V 1 base, and 15 bases lay outside the gene matches. Germline CDR1 reads TSWWSYY; CDR2 reads QGS. The CDR3 contains 20 residues. CDR3 in amino acids: CALGERRGILGAYNTDKLIF. In DNA form, the CDR3 reads TGTGCTCTTGGGGAACGGAGGGGGATACTGGGGGCTTATAACACCGATAAACTCATCTTT.

This clone came up a few times. The rearrangement joins TRDV1 to TRDJ1; 13 positions match TRDD3. Germline V gives CDR1 TSWWSYY, CDR2 QGS. The CDR3 runs to 18 residues. V was clipped by 0 bases and J by 6 bases; unmatched bases: 10. The DNA for the CDR3 is TGTGCTCTTGGGGAACTTTTTGGTACTGGGGGATACGCCTATAAACTCATCTTT. Its translation is CALGELFGTGGYAYKLIF.

This clone is deemed medium-sized. V is TRDV1 and J is TRDJ1; 7 nucleotides line up with TRDD3. CDR1 and CDR2 from the germline V gene are TSWWSYY and QGS. This CDR3 spans 15 amino acids. Trimming took 4 bases from V and 2 from J; bases not matched to a gene: 7. CDR3 protein: CALGGRLGVTDKLIF. The CDR3 nucleotides are TGTGCTCTTGGGGGGCGCCTGGGGGTAACCGATAAACTCATCTTT.